This T cell receptor (beta chain) appears in the sequencing data of a study of OX40 agonist ivuxolimab in advanced cancers. Study at large: Patients in the trial were receiving intravenous ivuxolimab every 2 weeks, at doses of 0.01 to 10 mg/kg.

The method was immunoSEQ multiplex PCR; TCRdb's version includes in-frame clones alone and lacks a portion of them. This sample carries roughly 130,000 clones, 93% of them seen once, and the ten largest clones take over 0.15%. Sequencing was performed on CD4+ or CD8+ T cells sorted from blood, taken in a trial of the OX40 agonist ivuxolimab. The source is an adult with an advanced solid tumor such as melanoma, head and neck, liver or kidney cancer.

CDR3: CASSLGGAAHFFTDTQYF. CDR3 nucleotides: TGTGCCAGCAGTTTAGGGGGGGCGGCCCATTTTTTCACAGATACGCAGTATTTT. This chain links TRBV28 with TRBJ2-3, with D possibly being TRBD2 (7 bases). Deletions cut 2 bases from V and 2 bases from J, with 20 bases between. From germline, CDR1 is MDHEN and CDR2 SYDVKM. The length of the CDR3 is 18 residues.